This entry lists 30 T cell receptor beta chains sequenced from one sample in a study of cytomegalovirus exposure and HLA in healthy donors. PCR used 60 Vbeta primers and 13 Jbeta primers. Generated by immunoSEQ multiplex PCR, the TCRdb table keeps only in-frame clones and is missing some. Here the sample spans 150,000 to 200,000 clones, 70% to 80% being singletons. The source material was PBMCs. Receptor source: a male donor in good health and CMV-seronegative.

V and J are TRBV10-1 and TRBJ2-1; 11 nucleotides line up with TRBD2. This CDR3 has 15 amino acids. The V gene end was trimmed by 5 bases and the J gene end by 2 bases; junction bases not matched to a gene: 2. Per the germline V gene, CDR1 is WNHNN and CDR2 is SYGVQD (reference sequence). CDR3 in amino acids: CASSSSGGPYNEQFF. The CDR3 region has the DNA TGCGCCAGCAGTTCTAGCGGGGGGCCCTACAATGAGCAGTTCTTC.

The genes are TRBV7-9 and TRBJ2-7, with D maybe TRBD1 (5 bases). The CDR3 length is 13 residues. V lost 5 bases and J lost 2, with 10 bases in between. The V gene's germline CDR1 is SEHNR and CDR2 FQNEAQ (reference sequence). This CDR3 is CASSPGHAYEQYF. The CDR3 DNA reads as TGTGCCAGCAGCCCTGGACACGCCTACGAGCAGTACTTC.

This chain links TRBV2 with TRBJ1-2; the match to TRBD1 covers 8 bases. Germline assignment: CDR1 SNHLY and CDR2 FYNNEI. This CDR3 region has 14 residues. V was clipped by 5 bases and J by 7 bases; unmatched bases: 9. CDR3 nucleotides: TGTGCCAGCAGTATCACCGACAGGGGAAGTGGCTACACCTTC. This codes for CASSITDRGSGYTF.

J is TRBJ1-1 and V is TRBV19, with D unresolved. CDR1 LNHDA and CDR2 SQIVND come from the germline V gene (reference sequence). Trimming cost V 2 bases and J 2 bases, with 9 bases left between them. The CDR3 consists of 14 residues. The CDR3 is CASSISGSNTEAFF. The CDR3 DNA reads as TGTGCCAGTAGTATATCGGGGTCTAACACTGAAGCTTTCTTT.

V usage is TRBV5-6 and J usage is TRBJ2-5, with D unresolved. The germline gives CDR1 SGHDT, CDR2 YYEEEE. Trimming left V 0 bases short and J 0 bases short, with 3 bases between. This CDR3 is built from 13 residues. CDR3 coding DNA: TGTGCCAGCAGCTTGGCCAACCAAGAGACCCAGTACTTC. This codes for CASSLANQETQYF.

V and J are TRBV7-9 and TRBJ2-3; 8 positions match TRBD1. CDR3 length: 15 amino acids. The ends lost 3 bases at V and 2 bases at J; junction bases unmatched: 4. From germline, CDR1 is SEHNR and CDR2 FQNEAQ (reference sequence). CDR3 coding DNA: TGTGCCAGCAGCTTGCGGGACAGGTCCACAGATACGCAGTATTTT. It is translated as CASSLRDRSTDTQYF. The full variable domain, its missing parts supplied by reference TRBV7-9 and TRBJ2-3, is DTGVSQNPRHKITKRGQNVTFRCDPISEHNRLYWYRQTLGQGPEFLTYFQNEAQLEKSRLLSDRFSAERPKGSFSTLEIQRTEQGDSAMYLCASSLRDRSTDTQYFGPGTRLTVL.

The genes are TRBV19 and TRBJ2-1; 11 bases line up with TRBD2. The CDR3 has 19 residues. The junction had 21 bases not matched to a gene; V was cut back by 4 bases and J by 10 bases. Germline lookup yields CDR1 LNHDA and CDR2 SQIVND (reference sequence). The CDR3 nucleotides are TGTGCCAGTAGTAACCGGATCGGGACTAGCGGCTTAAGGAGGGTGGAGCAGTTCTTC. This codes for CASSNRIGTSGLRRVEQFF. The full variable domain, rest sourced from reference TRBV19 and TRBJ2-1, is DGGITQSPKYLFRKEGQNVTLSCEQNLNHDAMYWYRQDPGQGLRLIYYSQIVNDFQKGDIAEGYSVSREKKESFPLTVTSAQKNPTAFYLCASSNRIGTSGLRRVEQFFGPGTRLTVL.

The gene calls are TRBV9 and TRBJ1-1, with a weak D call TRBD1 (5 bases). The V and J ends lost 6 bases and 2 bases respectively, with 14 bases between them. This CDR3 comprises 14 residues. The germline V gene has CDR1 SGDLS and CDR2 YYNGEE. This CDR3 is CASTLGAFNTEAFF. CDR3 sequence (DNA): TGTGCCAGCACCCTAGGGGCTTTTAACACTGAAGCTTTCTTT.

Remarks on this clone: At one end, the junction sequence differs from germline, possibly due to a read error. The chain is built from TRBV7-9 and TRBJ2-1; 10 bases fit TRBD2. Germline V gene lookup returns CDR1 SEHNR and CDR2 FQNEAQ (reference sequence). The CDR3 runs 14 residues. As DNA, the CDR3 is TGTTCCAGCAGCCCACTAGCGGGATTCAATGAGCAGTTCTTC. It encodes CSSSPLAGFNEQFF.

This clone showed up many times. The V call is TRBV28, the J call TRBJ1-2, with a weak D call TRBD1 (6 bases). V gave up 3 bases and J gave up 0 bases, with 14 bases separating them. CDR3 length equals 16 residues. Germline-derived CDR1 and CDR2 are MDHEN and SYDVKM. CDR3 sequence: CASSFDFGDTNYGYTF. The DNA for the CDR3 is TGTGCCAGCAGTTTCGACTTCGGGGACACTAACTATGGCTACACCTTC.

The rearrangement uses TRBV28 and TRBJ1-4; no clear D. The ends were cut back, 6 bases at V and 8 bases at J, with 10 bases in the middle. The germline V gene has CDR1 MDHEN and CDR2 SYDVKM. CDR3 length: 12 amino acids. The CDR3: CASSSLGEKLFF. The CDR3 region has the DNA TGTGCCAGCAGCTCACTAGGGGAAAAACTGTTTTTT.

V gene TRBV7-2 combines with J gene TRBJ2-5, with D perhaps TRBD2 (6 bases). The CDR3 is made up of 17 amino acids. Trimming removed 4 bases from V and 4 bases from J, with 22 bases in between. Germline CDR1 and CDR2: SGHTA and FQGNSA. The CDR3 bases are TGTGCCAGCAGCTCCCTTGGTGGTAGCGGTAGACGAGAGACCCAGTACTTC. Translated: CASSSLGGSGRRETQYF.

The chain recombines TRBV10-3 with TRBJ2-6, with D possibly TRBD1 on 5 matching bases. Germline V lookup: CDR1 ENHRY, CDR2 SYGVKD. This CDR3 is built from 13 residues. Trimming shortened V by 10 bases and J by 2 bases, and 9 bases separated the two germline ends. CDR3 DNA sequence: TGTGCCACCAGGGTAGCTGGGGCCAACGTCCTGACTTTC. It translates to CATRVAGANVLTF.

CDR3 sequence reads: CASTPRWADTQYF. The CDR3 DNA sequence: TGTGCCAGCACCCCGCGGTGGGCAGATACGCAGTATTTT. The chain links TRBV27 to TRBJ2-3; D is undetermined. The CDR3 is 13 residues long. Trimming stripped 7 bases from V and 4 bases from J, with 12 bases between. Germline loops: CDR1 MNHEY, CDR2 SMNVEV (reference sequence).

The chain uses TRBV30 and TRBJ1-1; D gene unclear. Germline CDR1 reads GTSNPN; CDR2 reads SVGIG (reference sequence). The V gene lost 5 bases and the J gene lost 1 base, with 11 bases spanning the gap. This CDR3 region has 13 residues. The CDR3, as DNA: TGTGCCTGGGATCGGGGTTCGAACACTGAAGCTTTCTTT. This translates into CAWDRGSNTEAFF.

The chain is built from TRBV6-1 and TRBJ2-1, with 11 bases that match TRBD2. The germline V gene has CDR1 MNHNS and CDR2 SASEGT. Trimming at V came to 4 bases and at J to 6 bases, leaving 8 bases not matched to a gene. The CDR3 totals 16 residues. CDR3 loop: CASSVISGRGGNEQFF. In nucleotides, the CDR3 is TGTGCCAGCAGTGTCATTAGCGGGAGGGGGGGCAATGAGCAGTTCTTC.

The chain links TRBV7-2 to TRBJ2-4; TRBD1 is a possible D gene (6 bases). This CDR3 is 16 amino acids long. Germline values: CDR1 SGHTA, CDR2 FQGNSA. V was shortened by 4 bases and J by 2 bases, with 15 bases between the two germline ends. CDR3 bases: TGTGCCAGCAGCTCCGGGATGGGGGCTTCCAAAAACATTCAGTACTTC. Its translation: CASSSGMGASKNIQYF.

J is TRBJ2-7 and V is TRBV5-4; TRBD2 matches 9 bases. This CDR3 spans 14 amino acids. CDR1 SGHNT and CDR2 YYREEE come from the germline V gene (reference sequence). V shed 4 bases, J shed 5 bases, and the junction held 7 bases outside the gene matches. The CDR3 sequence: CASSLVAGENEQYF. CDR3 nucleotide sequence: TGTGCCAGCAGCCTAGTAGCGGGAGAGAACGAGCAGTACTTC. Complete variable domain (other parts from reference TRBV5-4 and TRBJ2-7): ETGVTQSPTHLIKTRGQQVTLRCSSQSGHNTVSWYQQALGQGPQFIFQYYREEENGRGNFPPRFSGLQFPNYSSELNVNALELDDSALYLCASSLVAGENEQYFGPGTRLTVT.

The chain employs TRBV6-5 and TRBJ1-5, with no clear D. CDR3 length: 15 amino acids. V was cut by 4 bases and J by 2 bases, with 12 bases left in between. From germline, CDR1 is MNHEY and CDR2 SVGAGI. The CDR3 nucleotides are TGTGCCAGCAGTTCGAGGTTTACGGGCAATCAGCCCCAGCATTTT. Its protein is CASSSRFTGNQPQHF.

The gene calls are TRBV7-7 and TRBJ2-1, with D unclear. The V end was cut by 3 bases, the J end by 0 bases, with 9 bases between. The CDR3 is made up of 15 amino acids. Germline CDR1 reads SSHAT; CDR2 reads FNYEAQ (reference sequence). CDR3 sequence reads: CASSLGLSSYNEQFF. DNA for the CDR3: TGTGCCAGCAGCTTGGGCTTATCCTCCTACAATGAGCAGTTCTTC.

The chain is built from TRBV9 and TRBJ1-5; a weak D match, TRBD1 (6 bases). Germline V lookup: CDR1 SGDLS, CDR2 YYNGEE. V was clipped by 4 bases and J by 4 bases, with 9 bases between them. CDR3 length equals 13 residues. CDR3 nucleotides: TGTGCCAGCAGCTTGACAGGAAATCAGCCCCAGCATTTT. This gives the protein CASSLTGNQPQHF.

The chain is built from TRBV5-4 and TRBJ2-7; D is perhaps TRBD2 (5 bases). CDR1 and CDR2 from the germline V gene are SGHNT and YYREEE (reference sequence). V dropped 3 bases and J dropped 0 bases, with 13 bases sitting between them. CDR3 length: 15 residues. CDR3 loop: CASSSRTQSSYEQYF. The CDR3 bases are TGTGCCAGCAGCTCCCGGACTCAGAGCTCCTACGAGCAGTACTTC.

The genes are TRBV6-5 and TRBJ2-7, with D unclear. V was trimmed by 5 bases and J by 5 bases, leaving 10 bases between them. The CDR3 length is 12 residues. Germline loops: CDR1 MNHEY, CDR2 SVGAGI. CDR3 nucleotide sequence: TGTGCCAGCAGTCCCCGTTTCCACGAGCAGTACTTC. Its protein is CASSPRFHEQYF.

V usage is TRBV30 and J usage is TRBJ1-2, with no clear D. Germline CDR1 reads GTSNPN; CDR2 reads SVGIG (reference sequence). V lost 3 bases and J lost 7, with 12 bases in between. The CDR3 contains 12 residues. CDR3 nucleotides: TGTGCCTGGAGGTGGGGAGTTAGTGGCTACACCTTC. Amino acid sequence: CAWRWGVSGYTF.

This rearrangement joins TRBV7-2 to TRBJ2-1; 8 nucleotides line up with TRBD2. After removal of 5 bases from V and 6 bases from J, the junction contained 12 bases not matched to a gene. This CDR3 comprises 16 residues. Germline V gives CDR1 SGHTA, CDR2 FQGNSA. Here the CDR3 reads CASSVLGVAGSNEQFF. CDR3 nucleotides: TGTGCCAGCAGCGTGCTGGGTGTAGCGGGGAGCAATGAGCAGTTCTTC. The full variable domain, in which reference TRBV7-2 and TRBJ2-1 provide the parts outside the CDR3, is GAGVSQSPSNKVTEKGKDVELRCDPISGHTALYWYRQSLGQGLEFLIYFQGNSAPDKSGLPSDRFSAERTGGSVSTLTIQRTQQEDSAVYLCASSVLGVAGSNEQFFGPGTRLTVL.

J is TRBJ1-2 and V is TRBV27, with D perhaps matching TRBD1 (5 bases). The V end was cut by 5 bases, the J end by 2 bases, with 12 bases between. This CDR3 contains 14 residues. CDR1 MNHEY and CDR2 SMNVEV come from the germline V gene (reference sequence). For the CDR3, the DNA is TGTGCCAGCAGTCCCGACAGTACCAACTATGGCTACACCTTC. Amino acids: CASSPDSTNYGYTF.

The chain carries TRBV5-1 and TRBJ2-2; D may be TRBD1 (7 bases). The V and J ends lost 3 bases and 3 bases respectively, with 21 bases between them. This CDR3 is 18 amino acids long. Per germline, CDR1 SGHRS and CDR2 YFSETQ. The CDR3 DNA sequence: TGCGCCAGCAGCTCCCCAGGGGGGCTCTTGGTGGACACCGGGGAGCTGTTTTTT. It is translated as CASSSPGGLLVDTGELFF. Supplemented by reference TRBV5-1 and TRBJ2-2, the full variable domain reads KAGVTQTPRYLIKTRGQQVTLSCSPISGHRSVSWYQQTPGQGLQFLFEYFSETQRNKGNFPGRFSGRQFSNSRSEMNVSTLELGDSALYLCASSSPGGLLVDTGELFFGEGSRLTVL.

This chain links TRBV28 with TRBJ2-1; TRBD2 might be the D (5 bases). The CDR3 contains 14 residues. From germline, CDR1 is MDHEN and CDR2 SYDVKM. Trimming removed 3 bases from V and 6 bases from J, with 12 bases in between. Here the CDR3 DNA reads TGTGCCAGCAGTTTGCCTAGAGGGATCAATGAGCAGTTCTTC. Translated: CASSLPRGINEQFF. Looking up the rest from reference TRBV28 and TRBJ2-1 gives the full variable domain: DVKVTQSSRYLVKRTGEKVFLECVQDMDHENMFWYRQDPGLGLRLIYFSYDVKMKEKGDIPEGYSVSREKKERFSLILESASTNQTSMYLCASSLPRGINEQFFGPGTRLTVL.

With regard to this clone: Additional DNA sequences in this sample encode the identical CDR3. The chain links TRBV30 to TRBJ1-5; tentative D call: TRBD1 (5 bases). The CDR3 loop spans 13 amino acids. Germline values: CDR1 GTSNPN, CDR2 SVGIG (reference sequence). V was trimmed by 1 base and J by 2 bases, leaving 6 bases between them. The CDR3 loop is CAWSEQGNQPQHF. In nucleotides, the CDR3 is TGTGCCTGGAGTGAACAGGGCAATCAGCCCCAGCATTTT.

The rearrangement uses TRBV15 and TRBJ1-2; D unclear. CDR1 and CDR2 (germline): LNHNV, YYDKDF (reference sequence). The CDR3 sequence is 13 residues long. V was clipped by 3 bases and J by 5 bases, with 10 bases between them. The CDR3 reads CATSSSGQYGYTF. The CDR3 DNA follows: TGTGCCACCAGCAGCTCAGGCCAGTATGGCTACACCTTC. The full variable domain, its missing parts supplied by reference TRBV15 and TRBJ1-2, is DAMVIQNPRYQVTQFGKPVTLSCSQTLNHNVMYWYQQKSSQAPKLLFHYYDKDFNNEADTPDNFQSRRPNTSFCFLDIRSPGLGDTAMYLCATSSSGQYGYTFGSGTRLTVV.